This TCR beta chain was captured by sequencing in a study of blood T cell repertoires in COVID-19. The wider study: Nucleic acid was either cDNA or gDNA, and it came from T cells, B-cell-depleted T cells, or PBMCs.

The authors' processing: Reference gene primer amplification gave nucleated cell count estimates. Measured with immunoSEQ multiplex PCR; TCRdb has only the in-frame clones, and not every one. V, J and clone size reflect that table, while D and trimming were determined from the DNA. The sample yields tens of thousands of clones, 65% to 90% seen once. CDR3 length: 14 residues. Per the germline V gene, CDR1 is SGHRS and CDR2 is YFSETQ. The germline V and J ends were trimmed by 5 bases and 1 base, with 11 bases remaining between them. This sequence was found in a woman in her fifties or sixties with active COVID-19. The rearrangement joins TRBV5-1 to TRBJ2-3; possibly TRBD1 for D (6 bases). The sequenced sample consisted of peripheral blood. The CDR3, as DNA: TGCGCCAGCAGACCACAGGGAGGCACAGATACGCAGTATTTT. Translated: CASRPQGGTDTQYF.